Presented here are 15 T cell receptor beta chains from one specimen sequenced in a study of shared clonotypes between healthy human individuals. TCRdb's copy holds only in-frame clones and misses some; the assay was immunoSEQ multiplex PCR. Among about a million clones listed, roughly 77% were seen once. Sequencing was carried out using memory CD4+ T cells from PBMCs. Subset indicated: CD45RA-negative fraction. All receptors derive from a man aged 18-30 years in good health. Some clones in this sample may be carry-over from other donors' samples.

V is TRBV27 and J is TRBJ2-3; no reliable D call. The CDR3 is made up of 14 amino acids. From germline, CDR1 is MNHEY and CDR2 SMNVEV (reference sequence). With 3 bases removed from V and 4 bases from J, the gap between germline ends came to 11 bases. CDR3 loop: CASSFLTPADTQYF. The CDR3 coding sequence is TGTGCCAGCAGTTTTCTCACCCCGGCAGATACGCAGTATTTT.

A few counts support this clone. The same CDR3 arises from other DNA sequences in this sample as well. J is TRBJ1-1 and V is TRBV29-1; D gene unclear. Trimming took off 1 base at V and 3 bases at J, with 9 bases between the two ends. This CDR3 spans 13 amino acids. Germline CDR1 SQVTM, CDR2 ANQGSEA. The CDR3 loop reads CSVEGGRDTEAFF. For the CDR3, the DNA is TGCAGCGTTGAAGGTGGCCGGGACACTGAAGCTTTCTTT.

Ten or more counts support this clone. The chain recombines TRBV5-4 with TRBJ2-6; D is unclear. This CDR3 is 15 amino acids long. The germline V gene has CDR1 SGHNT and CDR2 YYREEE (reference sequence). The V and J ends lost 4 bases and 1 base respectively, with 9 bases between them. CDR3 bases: TGTGCCAGCAGCGTGACGCGGTCTGGGGCCAACGTCCTGACTTTC. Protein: CASSVTRSGANVLTF. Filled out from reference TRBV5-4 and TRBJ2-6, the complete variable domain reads ETGVTQSPTHLIKTRGQQVTLRCSSQSGHNTVSWYQQALGQGPQFIFQYYREEENGRGNFPPRFSGLQFPNYSSELNVNALELDDSALYLCASSVTRSGANVLTFGAGSRLTVL.

DNA for the CDR3: TGCGCCAGCCGAAGACTGGAGCTCGGGTACAATGAGCAGTTCTTC. Translation: CASRRLELGYNEQFF. The chain has TRBV5-1 and TRBJ2-1, with D unresolved. Germline CDR1 reads SGHRS; CDR2 reads YFSETQ. This CDR3 spans 15 amino acids. V shed 7 bases and J shed 4 bases, with 18 bases lying between them.

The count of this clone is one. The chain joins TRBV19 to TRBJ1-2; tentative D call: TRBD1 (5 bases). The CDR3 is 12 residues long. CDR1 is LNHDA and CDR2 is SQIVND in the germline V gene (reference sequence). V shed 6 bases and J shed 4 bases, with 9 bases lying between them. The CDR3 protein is CASRSGGYGYTF. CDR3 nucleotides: TGTGCCAGTAGGTCCGGGGGCTATGGCTACACCTTC.

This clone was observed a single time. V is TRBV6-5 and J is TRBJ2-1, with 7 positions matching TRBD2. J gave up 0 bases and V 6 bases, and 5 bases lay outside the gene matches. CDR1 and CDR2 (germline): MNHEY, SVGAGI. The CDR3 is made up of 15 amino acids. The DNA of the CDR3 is TGTGCCAGCAGATCCGGGACTAACTCCTACAATGAGCAGTTCTTC. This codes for CASRSGTNSYNEQFF.

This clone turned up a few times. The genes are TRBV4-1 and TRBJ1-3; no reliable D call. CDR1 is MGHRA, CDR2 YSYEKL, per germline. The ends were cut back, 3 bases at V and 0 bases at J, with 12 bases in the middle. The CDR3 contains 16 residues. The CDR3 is CASSHPSGSSGNTIYF. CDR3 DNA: TGCGCCAGCAGCCACCCCAGTGGAAGCTCTGGAAACACCATATATTTT.

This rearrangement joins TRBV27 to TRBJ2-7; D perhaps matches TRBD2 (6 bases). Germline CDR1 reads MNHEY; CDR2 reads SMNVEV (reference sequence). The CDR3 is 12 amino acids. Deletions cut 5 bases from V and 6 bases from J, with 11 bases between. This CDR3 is CASSRSGVEQYF. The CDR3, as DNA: TGTGCCAGCAGTCGGTCGGGGGTCGAGCAGTACTTC.

CDR3 in DNA: TGTGCCAGCCGCTCCGAGACAATTTGGGATCAGCCCCAGCATTTT. Its translation: CASRSETIWDQPQHF. The rearrangement uses TRBV6-6 and TRBJ1-5, with unresolved D. The CDR3 spans 15 residues. Looked up from germline, CDR1 is MNHNY and CDR2 is SVGAGI (reference sequence). V was shortened by 8 bases and J by 5 bases, with 19 bases between the two germline ends.

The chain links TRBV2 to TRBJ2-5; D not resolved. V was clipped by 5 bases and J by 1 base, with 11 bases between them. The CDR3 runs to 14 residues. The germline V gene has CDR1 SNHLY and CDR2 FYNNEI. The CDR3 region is CASSITWGQETQYF. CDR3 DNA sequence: TGTGCCAGCAGTATTACATGGGGCCAAGAGACCCAGTACTTC.

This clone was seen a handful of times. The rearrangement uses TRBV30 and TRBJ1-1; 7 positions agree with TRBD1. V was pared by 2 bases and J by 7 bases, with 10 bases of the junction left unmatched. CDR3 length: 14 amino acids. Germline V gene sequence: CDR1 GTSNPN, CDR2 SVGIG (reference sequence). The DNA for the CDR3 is TGTGCCTGGAGTCCAACCGACAGGGCCCTTGAAGCTTTCTTT. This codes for CAWSPTDRALEAFF.

The CDR3: CASSPKNQPSYNEQFF. CDR3 DNA: TGTGCCAGCTCACCGAAGAACCAACCCTCCTACAATGAGCAGTTCTTC. The chain links TRBV18 to TRBJ2-1; D is unresolved. The CDR3 contains 16 residues. Germline values: CDR1 KGHSH, CDR2 LQKENI. V was clipped by 3 bases and J by 0 bases, with 12 bases between them.

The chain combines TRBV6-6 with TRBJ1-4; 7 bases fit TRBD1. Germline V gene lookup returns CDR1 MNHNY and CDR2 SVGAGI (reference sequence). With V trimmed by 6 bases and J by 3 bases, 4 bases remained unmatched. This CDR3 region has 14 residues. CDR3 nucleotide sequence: TGTGCCAGCAGCTTGACAGGGTCTAATGAAAAACTGTTTTTT. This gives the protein CASSLTGSNEKLFF.

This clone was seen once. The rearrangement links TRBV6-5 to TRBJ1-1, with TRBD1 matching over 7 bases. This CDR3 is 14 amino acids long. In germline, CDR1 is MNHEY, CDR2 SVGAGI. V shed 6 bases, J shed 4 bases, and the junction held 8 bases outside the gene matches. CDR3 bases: TGTGCCAGCAGGGGAACAGGGGTGCGCACTGAAGCTTTCTTT. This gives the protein CASRGTGVRTEAFF.

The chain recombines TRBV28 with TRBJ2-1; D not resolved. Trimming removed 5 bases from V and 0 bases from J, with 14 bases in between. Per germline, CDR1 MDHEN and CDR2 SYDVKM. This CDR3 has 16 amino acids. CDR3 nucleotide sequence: TGTGCCAGCAGTGCGCTAGGTATAAGCTCCTACAATGAGCAGTTCTTC. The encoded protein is CASSALGISSYNEQFF.